What follows describes a single TCR beta chain. The sample originates from a study of shared clonotypes between healthy human individuals. Genomic DNA of each subset was evenly split across several immunoSEQ plates. In the original processing: Filtering differed because ImmunoSEQ produced junction-only sequences that carried no quality scores. Clones were read by immunoSEQ multiplex PCR, and TCRdb kept only the in-frame ones, dropping some. The D gene and trimming were derived from the DNA, and the V and J assignments and clone size from that table. The sample carries roughly 500,000 clones, approximately 95% recorded once. V lost 2 bases and J lost 6; bases outside the gene matches: 7. There are 15 residues in the CDR3. Per the germline V gene, CDR1 is MDHEN and CDR2 is SYDVKM.

The source is a woman aged 30 to 39 in good health. The sequenced sample was naive CD4+ T cells sorted from blood. Subset of the sample: CD45RA+ positively selected. The V gene is TRBV28, the J gene TRBJ2-3, with 8 bases fitting TRBD1. The CDR3 here is CASSLHQGAWDTQYF. CDR3 nucleotides: TGTGCCAGCAGTTTACATCAGGGGGCGTGGGATACGCAGTATTTT. Combining the CDR3 with reference TRBV28 and TRBJ2-3 gives the whole variable domain DVKVTQSSRYLVKRTGEKVFLECVQDMDHENMFWYRQDPGLGLRLIYFSYDVKMKEKGDIPEGYSVSREKKERFSLILESASTNQTSMYLCASSLHQGAWDTQYFGPGTRLTVL.